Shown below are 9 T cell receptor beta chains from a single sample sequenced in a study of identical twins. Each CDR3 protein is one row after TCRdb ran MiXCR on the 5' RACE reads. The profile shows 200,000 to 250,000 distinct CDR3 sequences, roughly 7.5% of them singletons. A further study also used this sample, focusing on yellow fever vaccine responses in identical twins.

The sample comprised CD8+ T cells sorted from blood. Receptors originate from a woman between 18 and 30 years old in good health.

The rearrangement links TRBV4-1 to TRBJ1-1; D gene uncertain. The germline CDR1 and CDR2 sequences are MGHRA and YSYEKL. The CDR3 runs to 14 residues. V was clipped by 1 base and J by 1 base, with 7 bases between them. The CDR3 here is CASSQAVTNTEAFF. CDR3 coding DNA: TGCGCCAGCAGCCAAGCGGTTACGAACACTGAAGCTTTCTTT.

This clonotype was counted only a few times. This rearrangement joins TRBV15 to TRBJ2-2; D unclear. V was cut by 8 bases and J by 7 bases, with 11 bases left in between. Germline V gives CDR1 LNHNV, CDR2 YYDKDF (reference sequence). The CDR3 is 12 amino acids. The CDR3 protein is CATRTQRGELFF. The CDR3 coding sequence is TGTGCCACCCGGACCCAACGCGGGGAGCTGTTTTTT.

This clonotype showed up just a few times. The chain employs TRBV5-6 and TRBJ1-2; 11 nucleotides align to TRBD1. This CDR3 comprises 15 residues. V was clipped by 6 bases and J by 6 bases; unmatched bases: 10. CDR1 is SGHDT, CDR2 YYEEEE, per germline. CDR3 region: CASNLSRDRGNGYTF. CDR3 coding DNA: TGTGCCAGCAACCTATCTAGGGACAGGGGGAATGGCTACACCTTC.

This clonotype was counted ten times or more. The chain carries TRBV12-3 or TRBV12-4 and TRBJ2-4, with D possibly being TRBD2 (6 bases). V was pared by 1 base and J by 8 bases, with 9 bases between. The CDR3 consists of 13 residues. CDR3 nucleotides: TGTGCCAGCAGTTTAGGAGGGGAGGACATTCAGTACTTC. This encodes CASSLGGEDIQYF.

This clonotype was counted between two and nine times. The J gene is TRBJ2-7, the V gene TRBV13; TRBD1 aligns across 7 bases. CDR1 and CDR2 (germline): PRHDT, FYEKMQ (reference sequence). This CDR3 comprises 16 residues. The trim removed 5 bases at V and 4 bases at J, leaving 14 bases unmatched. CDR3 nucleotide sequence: TGTGCCAGCAGCCTTTATGACAGACAGGGAAGGTACGAGCAGTACTTC. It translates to CASSLYDRQGRYEQYF.

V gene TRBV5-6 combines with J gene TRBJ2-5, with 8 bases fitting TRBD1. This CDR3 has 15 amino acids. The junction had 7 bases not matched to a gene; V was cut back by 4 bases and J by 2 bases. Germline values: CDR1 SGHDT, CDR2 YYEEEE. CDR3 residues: CASSVRDRPQETQYF. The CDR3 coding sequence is TGTGCCAGCAGCGTAAGGGACAGGCCTCAAGAGACCCAGTACTTC.

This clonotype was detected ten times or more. The CDR3 loop reads CATSRDGVPNNEQFF. In nucleotides, the CDR3 is TGTGCCACCAGCAGAGATGGGGTGCCCAACAATGAGCAGTTCTTC. The gene calls are TRBV15 and TRBJ2-1; the D is unclear. V was shortened by 0 bases and J by 5 bases, with 11 bases between the two germline ends. The CDR3 has 15 residues. Germline V gene sequence: CDR1 LNHNV, CDR2 YYDKDF (reference sequence).

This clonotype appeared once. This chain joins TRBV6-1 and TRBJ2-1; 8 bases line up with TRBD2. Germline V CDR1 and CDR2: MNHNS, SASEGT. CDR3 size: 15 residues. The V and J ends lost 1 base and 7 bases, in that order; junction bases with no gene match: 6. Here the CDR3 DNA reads TGTGCCAGCAGTGAAGGGGGCGGGGGGTTGAATGAGCAGTTCTTC. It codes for CASSEGGGGLNEQFF.

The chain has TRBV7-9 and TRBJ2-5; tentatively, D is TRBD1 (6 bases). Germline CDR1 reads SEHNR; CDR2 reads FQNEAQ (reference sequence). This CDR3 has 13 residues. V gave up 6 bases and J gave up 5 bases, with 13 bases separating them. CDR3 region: CASRSTGLETQYF. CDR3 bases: TGTGCCAGCAGATCAACAGGGTTGGAGACCCAGTACTTC.